The clone carrying this T cell receptor (beta chain) was detected a few times. Its antigen is not known. This sample stems from a study of cytomegalovirus exposure and HLA in healthy donors. 13 Jbeta primers and 60 Vbeta primers were used for the PCR. As handled by the study authors: A follow-up analysis tallied around 80 million unique TCR beta chains, about 11 million shared. Only in-frame clones appear in the TCRdb table, and some are missing; sequencing was by immunoSEQ multiplex PCR. Clone size and the V and J calls come from that table; the DNA yielded D and trimming. The table lists 80,000 to 90,000 clones, more than 65% of them singletons. Findings and caveats of the study: Earlier analysis found most TCR beta V segments productive about 87% or about 30% of the time. For TCR beta chains, V- and J-gene trimming was later linked to a missense DCLRE1C variant.

The CDR3 contains 13 residues. Germline CDR1 reads SGHTS; CDR2 reads YDEGEE. Trimming took 3 bases from V and 5 from J, leaving 11 bases between them. The chain links TRBV5-8 to TRBJ2-5, with D possibly being TRBD1 (5 bases). This TCR derives from a man under 40 in good health and CMV-seronegative. Material: PBMCs. The CDR3: CASSWVPGETQYF. CDR3 in DNA: TGTGCCAGCAGCTGGGTCCCAGGGGAGACCCAGTACTTC.